Sequencing of this T cell receptor beta chain was carried out in a study of siplizumab effects on memory and regulatory T cells. Clones were sequenced by immunoSEQ multiplex PCR, and TCRdb holds only the in-frame ones, with some missing. The table lists more than 95,000 clones, roughly 92% of them singletons. Study conclusions and caveats: Siplizumab significantly reduced alloreactive sequences traceable to unstimulated CD4+ memory cells. Memory T cells appeared less diverse than naive cells, which seemed to contribute substantially to alloresponse. With siplizumab, mappable alloreactive CD4+ clones averaged roughly 64% Treg-derived, versus around 30% in controls.

Germline values: CDR1 GTSNPN, CDR2 SVGIG (reference sequence). This CDR3 spans 12 amino acids. Trimming shortened V by 2 bases and J by 4 bases, and 8 bases separated the two germline ends. Of note for this clone: As yet, its antigen is unknown.

The chain joins TRBV30 to TRBJ1-2; perhaps TRBD1 as D (5 bases). Sample: Tregs sorted from blood. This TCR derives from a human donor in good health. CDR3 amino acids: CAWSRGGYGYTF. The CDR3 coding sequence is TGTGCCTGGAGTAGGGGAGGCTATGGCTACACCTTC.